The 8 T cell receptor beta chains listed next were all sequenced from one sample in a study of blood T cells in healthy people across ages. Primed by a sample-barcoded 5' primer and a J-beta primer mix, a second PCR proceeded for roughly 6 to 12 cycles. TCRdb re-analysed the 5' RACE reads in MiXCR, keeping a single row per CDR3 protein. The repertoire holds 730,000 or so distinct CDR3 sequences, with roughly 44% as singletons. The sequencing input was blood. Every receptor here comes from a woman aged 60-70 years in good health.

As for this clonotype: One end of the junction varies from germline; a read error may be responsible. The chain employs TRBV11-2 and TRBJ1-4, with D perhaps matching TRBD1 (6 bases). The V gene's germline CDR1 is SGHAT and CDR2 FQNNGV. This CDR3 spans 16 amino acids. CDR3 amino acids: CASSLALQGTKEKLFF. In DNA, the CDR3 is TGTGCCAGCAGCTTAGCCCTACAGGGAACTAAGGAAAAACTGTTTTTT.

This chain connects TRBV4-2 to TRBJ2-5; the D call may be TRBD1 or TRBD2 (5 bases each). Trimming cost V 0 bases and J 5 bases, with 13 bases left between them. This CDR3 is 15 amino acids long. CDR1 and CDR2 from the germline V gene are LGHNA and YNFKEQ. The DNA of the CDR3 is TGTGCCAGCAGCCAAGATCCTGGGACCCAGGAGACCCAGTACTTC. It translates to CASSQDPGTQETQYF.

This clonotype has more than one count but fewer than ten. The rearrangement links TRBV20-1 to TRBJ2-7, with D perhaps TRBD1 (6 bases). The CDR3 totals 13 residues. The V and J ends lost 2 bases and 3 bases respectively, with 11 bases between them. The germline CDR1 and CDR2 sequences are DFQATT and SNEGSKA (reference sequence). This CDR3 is CSARPPTGYEQYF. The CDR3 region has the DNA TGCAGTGCTAGACCCCCGACAGGCTACGAGCAGTACTTC.

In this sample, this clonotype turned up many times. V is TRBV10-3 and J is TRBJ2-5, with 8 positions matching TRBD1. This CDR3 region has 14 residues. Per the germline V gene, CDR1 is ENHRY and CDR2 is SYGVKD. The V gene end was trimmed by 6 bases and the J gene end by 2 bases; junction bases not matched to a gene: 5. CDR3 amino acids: CAIRGQGPQETQYF. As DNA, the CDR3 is TGTGCCATCAGAGGACAGGGACCACAAGAGACCCAGTACTTC.

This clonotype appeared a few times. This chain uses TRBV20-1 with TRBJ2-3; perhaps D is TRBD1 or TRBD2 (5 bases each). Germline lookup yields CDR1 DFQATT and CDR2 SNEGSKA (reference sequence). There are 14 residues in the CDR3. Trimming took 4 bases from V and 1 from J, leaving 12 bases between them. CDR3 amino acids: CSAIWGIGTDTQYF. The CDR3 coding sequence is TGCAGTGCTATCTGGGGGATTGGCACAGATACGCAGTATTTT.

The CDR3 sequence is CASSLSELAGRNEQFF. The CDR3 bases are TGTGCCAGCAGCTTAAGTGAACTAGCGGGGAGGAATGAGCAGTTCTTC. This sequence joins TRBV7-3 and TRBJ2-1; 10 bases align to TRBD2. Germline V CDR1 and CDR2: SGHTA, FQGTGA. This CDR3 comprises 16 residues. With 1 base clipped from V and 7 bases from J, the junction kept 7 bases outside the gene matches.

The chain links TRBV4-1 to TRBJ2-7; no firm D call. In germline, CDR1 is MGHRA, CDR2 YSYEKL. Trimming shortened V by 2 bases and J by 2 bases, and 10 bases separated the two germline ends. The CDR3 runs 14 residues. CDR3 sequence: CASSQTHLTYEQYF. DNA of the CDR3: TGCGCCAGCAGCCAAACCCACCTTACCTACGAGCAGTACTTC.

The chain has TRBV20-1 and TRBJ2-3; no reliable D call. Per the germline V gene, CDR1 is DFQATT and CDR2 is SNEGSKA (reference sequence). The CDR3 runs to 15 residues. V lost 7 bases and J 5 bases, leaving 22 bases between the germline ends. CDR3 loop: CSVSRAITAGDTQYF. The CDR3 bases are TGCAGTGTAAGCAGAGCTATCACTGCAGGAGATACGCAGTATTTT.